Each of the 22 T cell receptor beta chains below was sequenced from the same sample in a study of cytomegalovirus exposure and HLA in healthy donors. Sequencing used immunoSEQ multiplex PCR; TCRdb keeps in-frame clones, though not all of them. The data contain around 150,000 clones, 75% to 95% of them singletons. The sequenced material came from PBMCs. These receptors all come from a woman aged 18-35 years in good health and CMV-seropositive.

This chain uses TRBV7-9 with TRBJ1-2; maybe TRBD1 (6 bases). This CDR3 has 15 amino acids. V gave up 4 bases and J gave up 6 bases, with 18 bases separating them. Germline V gene data show CDR1 as SEHNR and CDR2 as FQNEAQ (reference sequence). The CDR3 sequence is CASSYADSSRHGYTF. In nucleotides, the CDR3 is TGTGCCAGCAGCTACGCGGACAGCTCTAGACATGGCTACACCTTC.

The DNA for the CDR3 is TGTGCCAGCAGCTCAATCTACAGAGCCTACGAGCAGTACTTC. Translated, it gives CASSSIYRAYEQYF. The genes are TRBV7-9 and TRBJ2-7; D remains unclear. Germline V gene sequence: CDR1 SEHNR, CDR2 FQNEAQ (reference sequence). The CDR3 loop spans 14 amino acids. V lost 4 bases to trimming and J lost 2 bases, with 12 bases between them.

The chain joins TRBV6-6 to TRBJ1-1, with 7 positions matching TRBD1. V was clipped by 2 bases and J by 11 bases; unmatched bases: 17. The CDR3 totals 16 residues. The germline CDR1 and CDR2 sequences are MNHNY and SVGAGI (reference sequence). CDR3 sequence (DNA): TGTGCCAGCAGTTACACAAACAGGGGCGCCCCAGGCGTGGCTTTCTTT. As protein: CASSYTNRGAPGVAFF.

The chain uses TRBV19 and TRBJ2-3; D is possibly TRBD2 (6 bases). The CDR3 spans 15 residues. Germline V gives CDR1 LNHDA, CDR2 SQIVND (reference sequence). V gave up 6 bases and J gave up 2 bases, with 15 bases separating them. The CDR3 protein is CASSTLAALTDTQYF. The CDR3 nucleotides are TGTGCCAGTAGCACACTAGCTGCCCTCACAGATACGCAGTATTTT.

The chain couples TRBV4-1 to TRBJ2-7; 11 positions agree with TRBD1. The CDR3 length is 17 residues. The junction had 7 bases not matched to a gene; V was cut back by 2 bases and J by 1 base. The germline CDR1 and CDR2 sequences are MGHRA and YSYEKL. DNA of the CDR3: TGCGCCAGCAGCCAACCGGACAGGGGGCTTGGGTCCTACGAGCAGTACTTC. Its protein is CASSQPDRGLGSYEQYF.

The V call is TRBV7-2, the J call TRBJ2-1; 11 bases align to TRBD2. Germline V gene data show CDR1 as SGHTA and CDR2 as FQGNSA. After removal of 5 bases from V and 8 bases from J, the junction contained 8 bases not matched to a gene. The CDR3 has 15 amino acids. CDR3 amino acids: CASSVTSGVRDEQFF. CDR3 DNA: TGTGCCAGCAGCGTGACTAGCGGGGTTCGGGATGAGCAGTTCTTC.

The chain combines TRBV7-9 with TRBJ2-2, with TRBD1 identical over 8 bases. The CDR3 loop spans 17 amino acids. Germline lookup yields CDR1 SEHNR and CDR2 FQNEAQ (reference sequence). J was trimmed by 6 bases and V by 5 bases; bases with no gene match: 14. CDR3 residues: CASSERTGRSSAGELFF. Written as DNA, the CDR3 is TGTGCCAGCAGCGAAAGGACAGGGCGAAGTTCGGCCGGGGAGCTGTTTTTT.

The chain uses TRBV2 and TRBJ2-3, with 8 bases identical to TRBD2. Trimming removed 7 bases from V and 3 bases from J; junction bases left unmatched: 9. This CDR3 is built from 15 residues. CDR1 is SNHLY and CDR2 is FYNNEI in the germline V gene. CDR3 coding DNA: TGTGCCAGCATGGTTCTAGCGGGCGGGACAGATACGCAGTATTTT. Protein product: CASMVLAGGTDTQYF.

The rearrangement links TRBV11-2 to TRBJ2-7; 11 bases align to TRBD2. The germline gives CDR1 SGHAT, CDR2 FQNNGV. This CDR3 comprises 15 residues. The V gene end was trimmed by 5 bases and the J gene end by 3 bases; junction bases not matched to a gene: 6. CDR3 sequence: CASSPRLAGSYEQYF. The CDR3, as DNA: TGTGCCAGCAGCCCACGACTAGCGGGGAGCTACGAGCAGTACTTC. Using reference TRBV11-2 and TRBJ2-7 for the parts outside the CDR3, the full variable domain is EAGVAQSPRYKIIEKRQSVAFWCNPISGHATLYWYQQILGQGPKLLIQFQNNGVVDDSQLPKDRFSAERLKGVDSTLKIQPAKLEDSAVYLCASSPRLAGSYEQYFGPGTRLTVT.

The rearrangement joins TRBV9 to TRBJ2-1; the D gene is possibly TRBD2 (6 bases). This CDR3 is 15 amino acids long. Per the germline V gene, CDR1 is SGDLS and CDR2 is YYNGEE. The V end was cut by 0 bases, the J end by 3 bases, with 10 bases between. The CDR3: CASSVASSGYNEQFF. For the CDR3, the DNA is TGTGCCAGCAGCGTAGCGAGTAGCGGCTACAATGAGCAGTTCTTC.

This clone is a singleton in its sample. V is TRBV19 and J is TRBJ1-5, with D uncertain. V lost 3 bases and J 6 bases, leaving 12 bases between the germline ends. This CDR3 is built from 14 residues. CDR1 LNHDA and CDR2 SQIVND come from the germline V gene (reference sequence). This CDR3 reads CASSMLVSGQPQHF. CDR3 DNA: TGTGCCAGTAGTATGCTGGTTTCGGGTCAGCCCCAGCATTTT.

The chain joins TRBV4-3 to TRBJ2-1; D gene ambiguous. This CDR3 has 14 residues. Germline V gives CDR1 LGHNA, CDR2 YSLEER. Trimming pared 0 bases from V and 3 bases from J, leaving 6 bases between. The chain's CDR3 is CASSQDTGYNEQFF. The DNA for the CDR3 is TGCGCCAGCAGCCAAGATACGGGCTACAATGAGCAGTTCTTC.

This chain uses TRBV28 with TRBJ2-1; TRBD2 matches 8 bases. V lost 5 bases, J lost 3 bases, and 6 bases stayed unmatched. Germline lookup yields CDR1 MDHEN and CDR2 SYDVKM. CDR3 length equals 15 residues. The CDR3 is CASSPGGRGYNEQFF. CDR3 coding DNA: TGTGCCAGCAGTCCGGGGGGGCGAGGCTACAATGAGCAGTTCTTC.

In this sample, this clone turned up a few times. The rearrangement links TRBV29-1 to TRBJ2-1; tentatively, D is TRBD2 (6 bases). Germline V gene sequence: CDR1 SQVTM, CDR2 ANQGSEA. Trimming shortened V by 7 bases and J by 9 bases, and 19 bases separated the two germline ends. The CDR3 length is 13 residues. DNA for the CDR3: TGCAGCGGTTCCGTGGAGGGGCCGCTTGAGCAGTTCTTC. This gives the protein CSGSVEGPLEQFF.

The chain recombines TRBV15 with TRBJ2-3, with D perhaps matching TRBD1 (6 bases). Germline V lookup: CDR1 LNHNV, CDR2 YYDKDF (reference sequence). V was clipped by 1 base and J by 5 bases, with 13 bases between them. CDR3 size: 15 residues. In DNA form, the CDR3 reads TGTGCCACCAGCAGAGTGGGGGCTCCGATAGATACGCAGTATTTT. This translates into CATSRVGAPIDTQYF.

This chain connects TRBV2 to TRBJ1-2; D not certain. Germline V gene sequence: CDR1 SNHLY, CDR2 FYNNEI. V gave up 6 bases and J gave up 4 bases, with 15 bases separating them. The CDR3 length is 14 residues. The CDR3 loop reads CASRVGVSRYGYTF. In DNA, the CDR3 is TGTGCCAGCAGGGTCGGGGTTTCACGCTATGGCTACACCTTC.

The chain joins TRBV6-4 to TRBJ2-3; 8 bases agree with TRBD1. CDR3 size: 13 residues. Looked up from germline, CDR1 is MRHNA and CDR2 is SNTAGT. V was clipped by 5 bases and J by 3 bases; unmatched bases: 1. The CDR3 DNA reads TGTGCCAGCAGTAGGACAGGGACAGATACGCAGTATTTT. Protein sequence: CASSRTGTDTQYF.

The genes are TRBV7-9 and TRBJ2-1, with 7 positions matching TRBD1. This CDR3 has 17 residues. CDR1 is SEHNR and CDR2 is FQNEAQ in the germline V gene (reference sequence). J lost 5 bases, V lost 5 bases, and 15 bases had no gene match. In DNA, the CDR3 is TGTGCCAGCAGCCTGGGGACAGTTACATCACTAGACAATGAGCAGTTCTTC. It codes for CASSLGTVTSLDNEQFF.

The chain combines TRBV5-1 with TRBJ2-7; TRBD1 matches at 10 bases. CDR1 and CDR2 (germline): SGHRS, YFSETQ. V shed 4 bases and J 5 bases; nucleotides not matched to a gene: 9. CDR3 size: 15 residues. CDR3 nucleotide sequence: TGCGCCAGCAGCCCGGGAGGGACAGGGGACCACGAGCAGTACTTC. Protein product: CASSPGGTGDHEQYF.

This clone was observed a single time. The chain combines TRBV5-6 with TRBJ2-7; D gene unclear. Germline V lookup: CDR1 SGHDT, CDR2 YYEEEE. Between the trimmed V and J ends, which lost 1 base and 3 bases, there was a span of 5 bases. The CDR3 contains 12 residues. The CDR3 protein is CASSLFGYEQYF. CDR3 in DNA: TGTGCCAGCAGCTTGTTCGGCTACGAGCAGTACTTC.

V and J are TRBV5-8 and TRBJ2-3; 7 positions match TRBD1. V was pared by 5 bases and J by 1 base, with 4 bases of the junction left unmatched. CDR3 length: 14 amino acids. The V gene's germline CDR1 is SGHTS and CDR2 YDEGEE. The CDR3, as DNA: TGTGCCAGCAGTATCGGACAGGGCACAGATACGCAGTATTTT. Residues: CASSIGQGTDTQYF. The whole variable domain, filled in from reference TRBV5-8 and TRBJ2-3, reads EAGVTQSPTHLIKTRGQQATLRCSPISGHTSVYWYQQALGLGLQFLLWYDEGEERNRGNFPPRFSGRQFPNYSSELNVNALELEDSALYLCASSIGQGTDTQYFGPGTRLTVL.

The gene calls are TRBV7-8 and TRBJ2-6; 7 nucleotides agree with TRBD1. Germline V gene sequence: CDR1 SGHVS, CDR2 FQNEAQ. V was pared by 3 bases and J by 7 bases, with 9 bases of the junction left unmatched. The CDR3 has 16 amino acids. The CDR3 DNA is TGTGCCAGCAGCTTGAGCTCCAGGACAGGTGCCAACGTCCTGACTTTC. It codes for CASSLSSRTGANVLTF.